This is a list of T cell receptor beta chains from one sample in a study of cytomegalovirus exposure and HLA in healthy donors. Sequenced by immunoSEQ multiplex PCR; TCRdb stores in-frame clones only, minus some. The sample carries some 110,000 clones, about 74% recorded once. Sequencing used PBMCs. These receptors were taken from a woman aged 50 to 65 in good health and CMV-seropositive. The CDR3 runs from the conserved cysteine through the conserved F or W. D genes are given only for firm matches.

cdr3_nt	cdr3_aa	cdr3_length	d_call	v_call	j_call
TGTGCCAGCAGCGCTTTGACAGGGGGAATACGCACAGATACGCAGTATTTT	CASSALTGGIRTDTQYF	17	TRBD1	TRBV9	TRBJ2-3
TGTGCCAGCAGCCAAGACCACCCCGGCGGGGGCTATGGCTACACCTTC	CASSQDHPGGGYGYTF	16	NA	TRBV4-2	TRBJ1-2
TGTGCCAGCAGCGTAGTTATAGGAGAACCCATCTCCACAGATACGCAGTATTTT	CASSVVIGEPISTDTQYF	18	NA	TRBV5-6	TRBJ2-3
TGTGCCAGCAGTGCCCAACGCAGCCAAGAGACCCAGTACTTC	CASSAQRSQETQYF	14	NA	TRBV2	TRBJ2-5
TGTGCCAGCAGTTCGGGGGTGTGGCCCCAGCATTTT	CASSSGVWPQHF	12	NA	TRBV6-6	TRBJ1-5
TGTGCCAGCAGTCTGGAGACCCAGTACTTC	CASSLETQYF	10	NA	TRBV2	TRBJ2-5
TGTGCCAGCAGCCGGGAAGGGCTAGGACGAACCTTC	CASSREGLGRTF	12	NA	TRBV6-1	TRBJ1-2